This T cell receptor (beta chain) was profiled in a study of blood T cells in healthy people across ages. Study-wide points: Underestimates were what the diversity estimates from one million T cells were considered to be.

Then a second PCR, running roughly 7 to 11 cycles, was carried out with a sample-barcoded 5' primer and a J-beta primer mix. TCRdb re-called the 5' RACE reads with MiXCR, one entry per CDR3 protein. The sample shows some 1.4 million distinct CDR3 sequences, 35% to 45% of them seen only once. The germline CDR1 and CDR2 sequences are MGHRA and YSYEKL. V was shortened by 0 bases and J by 0 bases, with 9 bases between the two germline ends. The CDR3 loop spans 16 amino acids. This clonotype was seen more than once but under ten times. The antigen is not known. This TCR derives from a woman between 18 and 29 years old in good health. V is TRBV4-1 and J is TRBJ1-5; D is ambiguous. The sample was blood. DNA of the CDR3: TGCGCCAGCAGCCAAGATTATACCTCTAGCAATCAGCCCCAGCATTTT. Amino acid sequence: CASSQDYTSSNQPQHF.